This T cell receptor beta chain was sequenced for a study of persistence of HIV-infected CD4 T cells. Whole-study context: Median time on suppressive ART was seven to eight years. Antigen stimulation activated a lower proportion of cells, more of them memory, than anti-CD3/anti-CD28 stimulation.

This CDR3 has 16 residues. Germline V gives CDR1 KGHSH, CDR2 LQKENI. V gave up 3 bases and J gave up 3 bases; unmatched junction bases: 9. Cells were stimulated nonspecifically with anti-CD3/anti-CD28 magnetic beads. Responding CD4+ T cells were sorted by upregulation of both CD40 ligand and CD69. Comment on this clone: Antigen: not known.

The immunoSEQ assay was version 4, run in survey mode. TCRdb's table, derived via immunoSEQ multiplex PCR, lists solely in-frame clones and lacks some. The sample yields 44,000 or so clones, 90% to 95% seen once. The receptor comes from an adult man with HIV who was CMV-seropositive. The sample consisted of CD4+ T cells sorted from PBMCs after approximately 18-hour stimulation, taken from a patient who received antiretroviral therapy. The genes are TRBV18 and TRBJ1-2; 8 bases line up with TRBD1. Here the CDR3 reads CASSPVRQGSDYGYTF. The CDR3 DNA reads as TGTGCCAGCTCACCGGTAAGACAGGGGTCGGACTATGGCTACACCTTC. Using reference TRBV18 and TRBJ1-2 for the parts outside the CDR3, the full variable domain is NAGVMQNPRHLVRRRGQEARLRCSPMKGHSHVYWYRQLPEEGLKFMVYLQKENIIDESGMPKERFSAEFPKEGPSILRIQQVVRGDSAAYFCASSPVRQGSDYGYTFGSGTRLTVV.